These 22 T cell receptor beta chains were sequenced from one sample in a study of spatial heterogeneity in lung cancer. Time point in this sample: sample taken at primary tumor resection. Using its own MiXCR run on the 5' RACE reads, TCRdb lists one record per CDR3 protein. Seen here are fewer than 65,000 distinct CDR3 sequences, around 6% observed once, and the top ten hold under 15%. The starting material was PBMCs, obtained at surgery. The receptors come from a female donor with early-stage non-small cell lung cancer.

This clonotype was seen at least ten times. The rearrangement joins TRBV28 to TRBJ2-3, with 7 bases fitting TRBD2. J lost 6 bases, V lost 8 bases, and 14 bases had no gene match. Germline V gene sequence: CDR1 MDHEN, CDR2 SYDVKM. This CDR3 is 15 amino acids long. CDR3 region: CASFPWTRDLDTQYF. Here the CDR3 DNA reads TGTGCCAGCTTCCCCTGGACTAGAGATCTGGATACGCAGTATTTT.

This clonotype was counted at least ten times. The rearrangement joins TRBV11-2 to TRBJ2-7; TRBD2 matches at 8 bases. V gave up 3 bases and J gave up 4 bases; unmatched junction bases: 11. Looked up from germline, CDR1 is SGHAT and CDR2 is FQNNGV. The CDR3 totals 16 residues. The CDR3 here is CASSFLAGGNLYEQYV. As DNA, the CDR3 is TGTGCCAGCAGCTTCCTCGCGGGGGGTAACCTATACGAGCAGTACGTC.

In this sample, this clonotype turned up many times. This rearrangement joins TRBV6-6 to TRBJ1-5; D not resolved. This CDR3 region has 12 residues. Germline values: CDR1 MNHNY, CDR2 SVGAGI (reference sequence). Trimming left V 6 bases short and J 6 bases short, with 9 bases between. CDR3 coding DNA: TGTGCCAGCAGCAAACAAGGTCAGCCCCAGCATTTT. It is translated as CASSKQGQPQHF.

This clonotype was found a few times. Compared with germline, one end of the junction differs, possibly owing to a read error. CDR3 sequence (DNA): TGTGCCAGCAGCTTAGGGGGGACAGTCTATAGCTACACCTTC. It translates to CASSLGGTVYSYTF. This chain connects TRBV7-6 to TRBJ1-2, with 7 bases lining up with TRBD1. The CDR3 sequence is 14 residues long. CDR1 and CDR2 (germline): SGHVS, FNYEAQ.

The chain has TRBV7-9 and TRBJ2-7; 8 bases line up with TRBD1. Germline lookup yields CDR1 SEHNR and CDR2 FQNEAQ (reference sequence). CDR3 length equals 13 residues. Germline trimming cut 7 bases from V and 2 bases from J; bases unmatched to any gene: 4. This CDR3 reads CASTGQEAYEQYF. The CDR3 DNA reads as TGTGCCAGCACGGGACAGGAGGCCTACGAGCAGTACTTC. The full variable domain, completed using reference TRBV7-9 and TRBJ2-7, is DTGVSQNPRHKITKRGQNVTFRCDPISEHNRLYWYRQTLGQGPEFLTYFQNEAQLEKSRLLSDRFSAERPKGSFSTLEIQRTEQGDSAMYLCASTGQEAYEQYFGPGTRLTVT.

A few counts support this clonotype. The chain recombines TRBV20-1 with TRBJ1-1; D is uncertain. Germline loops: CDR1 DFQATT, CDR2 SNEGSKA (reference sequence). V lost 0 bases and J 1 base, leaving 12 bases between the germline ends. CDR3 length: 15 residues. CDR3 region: CSARDPRASNTEAFF. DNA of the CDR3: TGCAGTGCTAGAGATCCAAGGGCTTCGAACACTGAAGCTTTCTTT.

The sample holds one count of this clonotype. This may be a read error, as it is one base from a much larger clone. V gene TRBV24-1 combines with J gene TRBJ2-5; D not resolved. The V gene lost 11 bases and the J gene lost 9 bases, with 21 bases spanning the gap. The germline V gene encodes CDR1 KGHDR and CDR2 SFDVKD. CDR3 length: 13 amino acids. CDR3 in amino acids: CAIAAYRDGAQYF. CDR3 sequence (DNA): TGTGCCATTGCGGCATACAGAGATGGGGCCCAGTACTTC.

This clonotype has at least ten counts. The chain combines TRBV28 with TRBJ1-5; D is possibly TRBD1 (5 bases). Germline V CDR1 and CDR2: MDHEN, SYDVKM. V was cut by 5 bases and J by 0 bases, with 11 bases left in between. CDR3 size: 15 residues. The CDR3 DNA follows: TGTGCCAGCAGTCGGTCGGGGGATAGCAATCAGCCCCAGCATTTT. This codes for CASSRSGDSNQPQHF.

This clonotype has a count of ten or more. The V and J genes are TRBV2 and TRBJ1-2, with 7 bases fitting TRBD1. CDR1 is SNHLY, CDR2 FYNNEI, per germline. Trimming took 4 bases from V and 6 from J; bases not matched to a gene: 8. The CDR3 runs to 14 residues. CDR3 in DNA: TGTGCCAGCAGTGCAACGACAGGGTCGGATGGCTACACCTTC. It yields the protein CASSATTGSDGYTF.

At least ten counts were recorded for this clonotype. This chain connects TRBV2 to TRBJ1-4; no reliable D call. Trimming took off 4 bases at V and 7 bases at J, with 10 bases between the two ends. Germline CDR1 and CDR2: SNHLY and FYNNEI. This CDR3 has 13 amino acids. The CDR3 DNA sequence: TGTGCCAGCAGTGGATTCGTTGGTGAAAAACTGTTTTTT. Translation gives CASSGFVGEKLFF. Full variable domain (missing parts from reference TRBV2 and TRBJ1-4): EPEVTQTPSHQVTQMGQEVILRCVPISNHLYFYWYRQILGQKVEFLVSFYNNEISEKSEIFDDQFSVERPDGSNFTLKIRSTKLEDSAMYFCASSGFVGEKLFFGSGTQLSVL.

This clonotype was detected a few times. The CDR3 is CASSEGTGGGETQYF. CDR3 DNA: TGTGCCAGCAGCGAAGGGACAGGGGGTGGAGAGACCCAGTACTTC. J is TRBJ2-5 and V is TRBV9, with 11 bases aligning to TRBD1. Trimming at V came to 3 bases and at J to 4 bases, leaving 5 bases not matched to a gene. CDR1 and CDR2 (germline): SGDLS, YYNGEE. The length of the CDR3 is 15 residues.

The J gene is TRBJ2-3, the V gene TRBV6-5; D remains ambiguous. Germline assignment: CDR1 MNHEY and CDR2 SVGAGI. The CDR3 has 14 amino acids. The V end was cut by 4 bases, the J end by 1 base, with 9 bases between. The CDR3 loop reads CASSFDPRTDTQYF. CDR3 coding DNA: TGTGCCAGCAGTTTCGACCCCCGCACAGATACGCAGTATTTT.

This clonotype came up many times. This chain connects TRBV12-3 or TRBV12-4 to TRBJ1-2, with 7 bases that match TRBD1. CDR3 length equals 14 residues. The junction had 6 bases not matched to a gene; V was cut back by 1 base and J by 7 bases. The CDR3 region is CASSLEDRLAGYTF. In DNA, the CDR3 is TGTGCCAGCAGTTTAGAGGACAGGTTAGCTGGCTACACCTTC.

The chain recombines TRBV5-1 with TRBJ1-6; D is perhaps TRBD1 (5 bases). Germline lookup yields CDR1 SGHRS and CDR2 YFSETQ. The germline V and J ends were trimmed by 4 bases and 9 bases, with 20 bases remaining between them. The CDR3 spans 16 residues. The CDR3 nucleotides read TGCGCCAGCAGCCCACGACAGACTACGAACTCTTCACCCCTCCACTTT. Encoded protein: CASSPRQTTNSSPLHF. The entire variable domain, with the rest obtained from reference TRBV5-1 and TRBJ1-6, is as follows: KAGVTQTPRYLIKTRGQQVTLSCSPISGHRSVSWYQQTPGQGLQFLFEYFSETQRNKGNFPGRFSGRQFSNSRSEMNVSTLELGDSALYLCASSPRQTTNSSPLHFGNGTRLTVT.

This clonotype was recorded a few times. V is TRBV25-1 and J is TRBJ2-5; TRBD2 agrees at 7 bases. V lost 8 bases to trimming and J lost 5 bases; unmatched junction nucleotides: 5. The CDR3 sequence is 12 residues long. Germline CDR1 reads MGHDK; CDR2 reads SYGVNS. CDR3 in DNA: TGTGCCAGCGCGGGAGTTTGGGAGACCCAGTACTTC. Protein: CASAGVWETQYF.

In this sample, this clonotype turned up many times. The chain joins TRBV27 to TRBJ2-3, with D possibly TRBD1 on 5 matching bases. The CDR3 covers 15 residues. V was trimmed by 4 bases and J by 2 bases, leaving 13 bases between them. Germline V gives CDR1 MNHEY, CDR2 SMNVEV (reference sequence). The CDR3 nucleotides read TGTGCCAGCAGTTGGGGCCCCAGACCCACAGATACGCAGTATTTT. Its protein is CASSWGPRPTDTQYF.

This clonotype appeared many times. The CDR3 nucleotides are TGTGCCAGCAAAAGACCGGGGGAGAATTCACCCCTCCACTTT. The encoded protein is CASKRPGENSPLHF. The rearrangement links TRBV7-9 to TRBJ1-6, with D possibly being TRBD1 (5 bases). V dropped 7 bases and J dropped 7 bases, with 14 bases sitting between them. This CDR3 has 14 amino acids. In germline, CDR1 is SEHNR, CDR2 FQNEAQ (reference sequence).

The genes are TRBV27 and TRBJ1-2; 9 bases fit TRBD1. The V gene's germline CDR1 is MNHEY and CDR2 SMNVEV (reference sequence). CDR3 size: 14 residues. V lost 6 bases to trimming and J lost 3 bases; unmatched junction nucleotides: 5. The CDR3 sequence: CASSRGQGYYGYTF. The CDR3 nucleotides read TGTGCCAGCAGCCGCGGACAGGGGTACTATGGCTACACCTTC.

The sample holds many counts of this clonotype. The CDR3 is CASSYDRGSYEQYF. CDR3 DNA: TGTGCCAGCAGTTACGACAGGGGCAGTTACGAGCAGTACTTC. This chain links TRBV6-6 with TRBJ2-7; 8 bases fit TRBD1. Per the germline V gene, CDR1 is MNHNY and CDR2 is SVGAGI (reference sequence). CDR3 length: 14 amino acids. V lost 2 bases and J lost 4; bases outside the gene matches: 4.

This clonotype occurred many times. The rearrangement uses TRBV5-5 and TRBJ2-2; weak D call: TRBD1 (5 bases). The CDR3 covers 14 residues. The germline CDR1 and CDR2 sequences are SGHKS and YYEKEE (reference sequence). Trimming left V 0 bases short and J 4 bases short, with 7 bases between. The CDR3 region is CASSLGTSTGELFF. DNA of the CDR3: TGTGCCAGCAGCTTGGGGACATCCACCGGGGAGCTGTTTTTT.

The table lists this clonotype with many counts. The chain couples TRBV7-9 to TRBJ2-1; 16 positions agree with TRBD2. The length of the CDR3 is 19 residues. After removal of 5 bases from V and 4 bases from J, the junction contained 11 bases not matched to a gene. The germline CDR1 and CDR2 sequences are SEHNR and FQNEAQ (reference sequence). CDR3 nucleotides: TGTGCCAGCAGCCAGACCCTGGGACTAGCGGGGGGGGTTTACAATGAGCAGTTCTTC. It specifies CASSQTLGLAGGVYNEQFF.

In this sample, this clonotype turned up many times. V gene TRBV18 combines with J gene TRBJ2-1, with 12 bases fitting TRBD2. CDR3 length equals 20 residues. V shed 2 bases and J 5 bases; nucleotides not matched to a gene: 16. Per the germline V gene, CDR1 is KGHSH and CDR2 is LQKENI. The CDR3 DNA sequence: TGTGCCAGCTCACCATCCGGGGGACTAGCGGGTTTTTCGGAGGACAATGAGCAGTTCTTC. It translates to CASSPSGGLAGFSEDNEQFF.